The sequence of this T cell receptor beta chain was determined in a study of blood T cell repertoires in COVID-19 (dated by TCRdb to the early 2020s). About the study as a whole: Samples from collaborators originated in the United States, Italy and Spain and spanned both the acute and convalescent phases of COVID-19. The material from the prospective study consisted of cDNA or gDNA derived from T cells, B-cell-depleted T cells, or PBMCs. The dataset comprised deeply sampled blood TCRbeta repertoires from subjects exposed to, actively infected with, or recovered from COVID-19. The repertoires were released in a freely available public database intended as a resource for research on the immune response to SARS-CoV-2. The samples were drawn from the first 160 participants of the ongoing ImmuneRACE study and from 1,254 subjects provided by 6 global collaborators. A de-identified subject ID, COVID-19 status, age in years and sex were almost always included in the sample metadata. Where available, HLA class I and class II types were obtained from metadata supplied by the sample provider rather than from assay-based typing.

Study-level results and caveats: The quantity of clinical and demographic metadata differed by source and by participant and was supplied without curation.

As concerns this clone: Its recognized antigen is unknown. Per-nucleotide qualities are absent, and no much larger clonotype sits a single base away. Other DNA sequences from this sample encode an identical CDR3 as well.

Relative to germline, V is 0 bases shorter and J is 4 bases shorter, with 9 bases between their ends. Including cysteine and phenylalanine, the CDR3 has 14 amino acids. This entry keeps only the CDR3 DNA: 42 bases, framed from base 1. Reading the germline V gene (reference sequence) gives CDR1 SEHNR and CDR2 FQNEAQ. Each collaborating institution followed its own protocols to collect whole blood in K2EDTA tubes. For TCRbeta analysis, collaborators shipped samples as frozen whole blood, isolated PBMCs, or DNA extracted from either of those sample types. TCRbeta CDR3 regions were amplified from genomic DNA using the immunoSEQ Assay, a bias-controlled multiplex PCR. The authors processed their data as follows. Nucleated cell counts per sample were estimated from amplification of reference gene primers within the assay. Sequence reads were collapsed and filtered to measure the absolute abundance of every unique TCRbeta CDR3 rearrangement. For each sample, productive Simpson clonality was calculated as the square root of Simpson's diversity index over productive rearrangements. The table was pulled from immuneACCESS by TCRdb, which kept in-frame rearrangements only. Such tables lose some clones; where checked, under half of the loss comes from unresolved V genes, and the rest has no known cause. That table furnishes V, J and clone size, whereas the DNA furnished D and trimming. Within this sample are under 300,000 clones, with roughly nine tenths of them counted one time only. The top ten clones comprise 3.6% of the sample.

The clonotype comes from a man between 18 and 35 years old with active or convalescent COVID-19. The chain is made from TRBV7-9 and TRBJ1-1; no D gene can be assigned with confidence. Source material: peripheral blood. The CDR3 has the sequence CASSLALGGTEAFF. The sequenced DNA: TGTGCCAGCAGCTTAGCGCTCGGTGGCACTGAAGCTTTCTTT.